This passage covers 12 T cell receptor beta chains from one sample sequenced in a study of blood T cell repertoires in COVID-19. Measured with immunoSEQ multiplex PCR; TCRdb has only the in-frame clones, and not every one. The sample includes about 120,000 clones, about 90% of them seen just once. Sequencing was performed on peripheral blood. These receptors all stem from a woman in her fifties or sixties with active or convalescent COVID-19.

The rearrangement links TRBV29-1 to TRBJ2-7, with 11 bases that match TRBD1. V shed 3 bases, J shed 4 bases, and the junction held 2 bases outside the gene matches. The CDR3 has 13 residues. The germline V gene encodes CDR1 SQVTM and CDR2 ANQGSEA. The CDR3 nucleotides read TGCAGCGTTGAGGGACAGGGGGAGTACGAGCAGTACTTC. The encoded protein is CSVEGQGEYEQYF.

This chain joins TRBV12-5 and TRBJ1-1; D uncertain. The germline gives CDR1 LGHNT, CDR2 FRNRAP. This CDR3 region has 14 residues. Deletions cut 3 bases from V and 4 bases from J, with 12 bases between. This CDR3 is CASGFTMAGTEAFF. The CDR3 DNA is TGTGCTAGTGGTTTTACTATGGCGGGCACTGAAGCTTTCTTT. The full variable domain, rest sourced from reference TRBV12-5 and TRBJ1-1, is DARVTQTPRHKVTEMGQEVTMRCQPILGHNTVFWYRQTMMQGLELLAYFRNRAPLDDSGMPKDRFSAEMPDATLATLKIQPSEPRDSAVYFCASGFTMAGTEAFFGQGTRLTVV.

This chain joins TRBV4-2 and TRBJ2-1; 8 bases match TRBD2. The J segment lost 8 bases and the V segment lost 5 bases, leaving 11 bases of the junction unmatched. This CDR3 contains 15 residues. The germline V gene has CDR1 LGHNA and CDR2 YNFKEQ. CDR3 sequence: CASSGRGLDGDEQFF. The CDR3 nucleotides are TGTGCCAGCAGCGGGCGGGGACTAGACGGCGATGAGCAGTTCTTC.

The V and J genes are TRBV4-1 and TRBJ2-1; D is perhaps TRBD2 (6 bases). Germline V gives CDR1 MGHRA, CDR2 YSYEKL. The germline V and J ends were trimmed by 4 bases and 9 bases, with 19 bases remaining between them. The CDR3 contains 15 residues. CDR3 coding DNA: TGCGCCAGCAGCCCTTCATTGACAGCGGGCGGTGAGCAGTTCTTC. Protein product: CASSPSLTAGGEQFF.

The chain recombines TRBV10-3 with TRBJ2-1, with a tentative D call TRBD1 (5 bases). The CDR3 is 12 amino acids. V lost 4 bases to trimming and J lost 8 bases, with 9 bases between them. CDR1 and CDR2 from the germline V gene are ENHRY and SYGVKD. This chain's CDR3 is CAISVKGDEQFF. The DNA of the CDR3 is TGTGCCATCAGTGTAAAAGGGGATGAGCAGTTCTTC.

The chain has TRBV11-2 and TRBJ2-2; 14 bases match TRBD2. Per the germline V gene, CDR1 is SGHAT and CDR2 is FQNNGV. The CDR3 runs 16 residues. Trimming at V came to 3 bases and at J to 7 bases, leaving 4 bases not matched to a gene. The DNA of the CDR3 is TGTGCCAGCAGCTTGACTAGCGGGAGGGCAAACGGGGAGCTGTTTTTT. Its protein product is CASSLTSGRANGELFF.

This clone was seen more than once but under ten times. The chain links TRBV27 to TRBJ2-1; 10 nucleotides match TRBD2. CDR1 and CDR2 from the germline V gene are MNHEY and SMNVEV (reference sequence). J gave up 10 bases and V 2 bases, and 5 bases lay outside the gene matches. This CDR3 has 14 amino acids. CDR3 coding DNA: TGTGCCAGCAGTTTAGGGACTAGCGTCCGGGAGCAGTTCTTC. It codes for CASSLGTSVREQFF.

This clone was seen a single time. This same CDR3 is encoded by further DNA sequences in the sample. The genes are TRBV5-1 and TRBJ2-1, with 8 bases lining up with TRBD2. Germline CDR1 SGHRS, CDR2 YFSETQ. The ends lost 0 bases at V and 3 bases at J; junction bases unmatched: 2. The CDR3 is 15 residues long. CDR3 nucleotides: TGCGCCAGCAGCTTGGAAAGCGGGAGCTACAATGAGCAGTTCTTC. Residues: CASSLESGSYNEQFF.

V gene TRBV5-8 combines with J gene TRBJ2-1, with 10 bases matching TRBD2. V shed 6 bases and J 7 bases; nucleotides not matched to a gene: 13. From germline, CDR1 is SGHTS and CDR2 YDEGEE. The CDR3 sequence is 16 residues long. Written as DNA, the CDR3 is TGTGCCAGCACCAAAGGACTAGCGGCCGGCGAGAATGAGCAGTTCTTC. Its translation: CASTKGLAAGENEQFF.

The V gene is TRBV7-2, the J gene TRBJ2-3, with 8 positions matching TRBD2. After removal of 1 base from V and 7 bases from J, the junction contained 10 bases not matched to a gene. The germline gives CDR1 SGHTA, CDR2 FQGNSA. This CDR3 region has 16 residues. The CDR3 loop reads CASSLDLGLEPHTQYF. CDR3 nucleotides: TGTGCCAGCAGCTTAGACTTGGGACTAGAACCTCATACGCAGTATTTT.

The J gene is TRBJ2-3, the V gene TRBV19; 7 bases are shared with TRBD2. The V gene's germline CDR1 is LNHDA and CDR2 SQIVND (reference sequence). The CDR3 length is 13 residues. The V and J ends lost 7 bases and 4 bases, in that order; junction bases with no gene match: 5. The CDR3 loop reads CASIGEGSDTQYF. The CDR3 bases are TGTGCCAGTATCGGGGAGGGGTCAGATACGCAGTATTTT.

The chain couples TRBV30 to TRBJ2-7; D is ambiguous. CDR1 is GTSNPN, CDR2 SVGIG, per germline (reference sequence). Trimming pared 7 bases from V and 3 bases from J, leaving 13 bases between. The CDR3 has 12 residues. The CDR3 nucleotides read TGTGCCTCCTACGGAGCCAGCTACGAGCAGTACTTC. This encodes CASYGASYEQYF. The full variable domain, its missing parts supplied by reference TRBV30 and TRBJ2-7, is SQTIHQWPATLVQPVGSPLSLECTVEGTSNPNLYWYRQAAGRGLQLLFYSVGIGQISSEVPQNLSASRPQDRQFILSSKKLLLSDSGFYLCASYGASYEQYFGPGTRLTVT.